This T cell receptor (beta chain) was obtained from a study of T cell changes during pregnancy in multiple sclerosis. Clones were read by immunoSEQ multiplex PCR, and TCRdb kept only the in-frame ones, dropping some. The sample has around 99,000 clones, about nine tenths seen once. The CDR3 covers 16 residues. The V end lost 5 bases, the J end lost 0 bases, and 14 bases lay between the germline ends. Germline CDR1 and CDR2: LNHDA and SQIVND (reference sequence). Sequenced material: peripheral blood, taken in the third trimester of pregnancy. The chain is built from TRBV19 and TRBJ1-5; D possibly corresponds to TRBD1 (5 bases). The receptor was isolated from a female donor in good health, enrolled as a control in a pregnancy study. This chain's CDR3 is CASSLTGGGSNQPQHF. In DNA form, the CDR3 reads TGTGCCAGTAGTCTTACCGGGGGAGGTAGCAATCAGCCCCAGCATTTT.